Listed below are T cell receptor beta chains from one sample, sequenced in a study of shared clonotypes between healthy human individuals. The assay was immunoSEQ multiplex PCR, and TCRdb's table has in-frame clones only and misses some. Of over 1.5 million clones in the sample, about 98% were seen once. Sequences were obtained from naive CD4+ T cells sorted from blood. These receptors were obtained from a man aged 25 to 45 in good health. CDR3s include the opening cysteine and the closing phenylalanine or tryptophan. The D gene is left open where the match is weak. The size entry is marked missing in some rows and otherwise reads once, few, many or a size class.

clone_size,d_call,v_call,j_call,cdr3_nt,cdr3_aa
NA,NA,TRBV11-2,TRBJ1-1,TGTGCCAGCAGCTTACAGGCGGGGTGGGACACTGAAGCTTTCTTT,CASSLQAGWDTEAFF
NA,NA,TRBV28,TRBJ1-2,TGTGCCAGCAGGTACGGGCAGGGTACTAACTATGGCTACACCTTC,CASRYGQGTNYGYTF
NA,NA,TRBV28,TRBJ1-1,TGTGCCAGCAGACTACTGATTGGCACTGAAGCTTTCTTT,CASRLLIGTEAFF
NA,TRBD2,TRBV5-1,TRBJ2-1,TGCGCCAGCAGCTTCGGGGGGATCCGCTACAATGAGCAGTTCTTC,CASSFGGIRYNEQFF
NA,TRBD1,TRBV7-6,TRBJ2-7,TGTGCCAGCAGCTTAGGGGGACAGGGGAGTTTCCCCTACGAGCAGTACTTC,CASSLGGQGSFPYEQYF
once,TRBD2,TRBV18,TRBJ2-7,TGTGCCAGCTCACCAGTCTTGGGACTAGCGGGAGCGGTCGAGCAGTACTTC,CASSPVLGLAGAVEQYF
NA,NA,TRBV11-3,TRBJ2-1,TGTGCCAGCAGCTACCGCACCTCGAGCCATGAGCAGTTCTTC,CASSYRTSSHEQFF
NA,TRBD1,TRBV27,TRBJ1-1,TGTGCCAGCAGTCCGAGGACAGGACTCCCGGGGAACACTGAAGCTTTCTTT,CASSPRTGLPGNTEAFF
NA,NA,TRBV7-6,TRBJ2-5,TGTGCCAGCAGTCTAGAAGGAGGAGAGACCCAGTACTTC,CASSLEGGETQYF
NA,NA,TRBV5-1,TRBJ2-1,TGCGCCAGCAGCTTGGCCGGGCAGATAAGCTCCTACAATGAGCAGTTCTTC,CASSLAGQISSYNEQFF
NA,TRBD1,TRBV7-6,TRBJ2-2,TGTGCCAGCAGCTTGCCGACAGGGGGCCCCGGGGAGCTGTTTTTT,CASSLPTGGPGELFF
NA,NA,TRBV5-5,TRBJ1-1,TGTGCCAGCAGCTTGAGGTTAACGAACACTGAAGCTTTCTTT,CASSLRLTNTEAFF
NA,TRBD2,TRBV27,TRBJ2-7,TGTGCCAGCAGTGGATCGGGACTAGCGGGAGGACCAGTCTCGCAGTACTTC,CASSGSGLAGGPVSQYF
NA,NA,TRBV23-1,TRBJ2-7,TGCGCCAGCAGTCCGGGTAGGGGCTCCTACGAGCAGTACTTC,CASSPGRGSYEQYF
NA,NA,TRBV2,TRBJ2-1,TGTGCCAGCAGTTTGGCTGGGCAGTCAGAGCAGTTCTTC,CASSLAGQSEQFF
NA,NA,TRBV2,TRBJ2-1,TGTGCCAGCCAGGCCGGATCTGTTTTCAATGAGCAGTTCTTC,CASQAGSVFNEQFF
NA,TRBD2,TRBV10-3,TRBJ2-7,TGTGCCATCAGTGGGGTACTAGCGACTGCCTACGAGCAGTACTTC,CAISGVLATAYEQYF
NA,TRBD2,TRBV29-1,TRBJ2-3,TGCAGCGTTAGACCTAGGCTAGCGGGAGACACAGATACGCAGTATTTT,CSVRPRLAGDTDTQYF
NA,NA,TRBV27,TRBJ2-1,TGTGCCATCGCGACAGCCACCGAAGGCATTCAGTTCTTC,CAIATATEGIQFF
NA,TRBD1,TRBV5-1,TRBJ1-2,TGCGCCAGCACCCAGGGGGGAGCTAACTATGGCTACACCTTC,CASTQGGANYGYTF
NA,NA,TRBV5-1,TRBJ1-4,TGCGCCAGCAGCTTGACAACAGGGACCCGAACTAATGAAAAACTGTTTTTT,CASSLTTGTRTNEKLFF
NA,NA,TRBV18,TRBJ1-4,TGTGCCAGCTCACCAGGGAGTGGTGAAAAACTGTTTTTT,CASSPGSGEKLFF
NA,TRBD2,TRBV28,TRBJ2-3,TGTGCCAGCAGCCTTACTAGCGGCAGCACAGATACGCAGTATTTT,CASSLTSGSTDTQYF
NA,NA,TRBV15,TRBJ2-3,TGTGCCACCAGCAGAGATCTTCAACACCGCACAGATACGCAGTATTTT,CATSRDLQHRTDTQYF
NA,TRBD2,TRBV5-6,TRBJ2-2,TGTGCCAGCAGCTTGGCCTCAAGCGGGAGGGCCTTCGGGGAGCTGTTTTTT,CASSLASSGRAFGELFF
NA,NA,TRBV7-9,TRBJ2-3,TGTGCCAGCAGCCGACTCACAGATACGCAGTATTTT,CASSRLTDTQYF
NA,NA,TRBV9,TRBJ1-1,TGTGCCAGCAGCGTAGTGACTGAAGCTTTCTTT,CASSVVTEAFF
NA,TRBD2,TRBV30,TRBJ2-3,TGTGCCTGGAGGCTAGCGGGAGCGAGGGGTACGCAGTATTTT,CAWRLAGARGTQYF
once,NA,TRBV7-8,TRBJ2-1,TGTGCCAGCAGCTTAGATAGGAGCTCCAATGAGCAGTTCTTC,CASSLDRSSNEQFF
once,TRBD1,TRBV29-1,TRBJ2-2,TGCAGCGCCGGTGACAGGGGGCGACCCCTGAACACCGGGGAGCTGTTTTTT,CSAGDRGRPLNTGELFF
few,NA,TRBV10-1,TRBJ2-7,TGCGCCAGCAGTGAGGGGACAATCTACGAGCAGTACTTC,CASSEGTIYEQYF
NA,NA,TRBV6-6,TRBJ2-7,TGTGCCAGCAGTTACTCTGGCAGTCCAAGCCCCTACGAGCAGTACTTC,CASSYSGSPSPYEQYF
NA,NA,TRBV29-1,TRBJ1-2,TGCAGCGTTCTGAAGGGCAGGGGAGGCTACACCTTC,CSVLKGRGGYTF